This T cell receptor beta chain was documented in a study of shared clonotypes between healthy human individuals. Comment on this clone: Its specificity is unknown.

TCRdb keeps only in-frame clones here, not all; method: immunoSEQ multiplex PCR. This repertoire shows some 2.3 million clones, over 85% found once; its top ten account for approximately 0.4%. Overall study findings and caveats: Among donors, sharing of clonotypes was expected to be affected by sequencing depth.

The split of CD4+ cells yielded CD45RA+ naive and CD45RA-negative memory subsets. The sequence was obtained from a man aged 18 to 30 in good health. Some clones in this sample may be carry-over from other donors' samples. The specimen sequenced was naive CD4+ T cells from PBMCs. The subset here: CD45RA+ positively selected.

CDR3 nucleotide sequence: TGTGCCAGCAGCTTTTTAGGGATCACTGAAGCTTTCTTT. It codes for CASSFLGITEAFF. This chain links TRBV7-2 with TRBJ1-1; D remains ambiguous. The V end was cut by 3 bases, the J end by 4 bases, with 9 bases between. This CDR3 contains 13 residues. Germline V gives CDR1 SGHTA, CDR2 FQGNSA.